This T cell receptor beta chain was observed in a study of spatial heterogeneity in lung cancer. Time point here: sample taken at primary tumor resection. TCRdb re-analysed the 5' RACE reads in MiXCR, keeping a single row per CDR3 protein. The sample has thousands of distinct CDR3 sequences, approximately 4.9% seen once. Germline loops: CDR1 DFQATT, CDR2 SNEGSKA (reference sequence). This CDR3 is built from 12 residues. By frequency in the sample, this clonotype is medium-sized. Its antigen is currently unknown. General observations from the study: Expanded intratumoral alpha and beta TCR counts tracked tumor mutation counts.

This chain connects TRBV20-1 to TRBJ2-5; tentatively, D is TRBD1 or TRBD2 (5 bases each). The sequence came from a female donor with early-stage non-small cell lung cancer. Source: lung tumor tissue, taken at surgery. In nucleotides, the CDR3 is TGCAGCTGTTGGGGGATCCAAGAGACCCAGTACTTC. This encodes CSCWGIQETQYF.